The sequence of this T cell receptor (beta chain) was determined in a study of beta chain features in type 1 diabetes. General study points: PCR, the amplification step, might favor shorter templates, equally in patients and controls. Type 1 diabetes patients had moderately but significantly shorter TCRB CDR3s in all four CD4+ subsets.

Expressed TCRB transcripts were sequenced, since all the RNA that had been isolated was reverse transcribed. The table came from immunoSEQ multiplex PCR; TCRdb's copy has only in-frame clones and leaves some out. The sample holds roughly 180,000 clones; around 7.8% are singletons and the top ten take approximately 0.93%. Worth noting for this clone: Its antigen is not identified.

The receptor's source is a woman aged 35 to 49 with type 1 diabetes. The sample comprised central memory CD4+ T cells from blood.

For the CDR3, the DNA is TGTGCCAGCAGTCAAAATGGCCGATTAGAGACCCAGTACTTC. It translates to CASSQNGRLETQYF. This sequence joins TRBV28 and TRBJ2-5; D not certain. CDR3 length equals 14 residues. V was cut by 5 bases and J by 4 bases, with 14 bases left in between. Germline loops: CDR1 MDHEN, CDR2 SYDVKM.